A single sample gave rise to the 14 T cell receptor beta chains below, sequenced in a study of cytomegalovirus exposure and HLA in healthy donors. The PCR was carried out with 60 Vbeta primers and 13 Jbeta primers. Assay used: immunoSEQ multiplex PCR; TCRdb lists only in-frame clones, some missing. The sample has about 130,000 clones; 70% are singletons. Source material: PBMCs. Receptors originate from a woman aged 55-70 years in good health and CMV-seropositive.

This clone was observed a handful of times. The chain is built from TRBV19 and TRBJ1-1; D unclear. V lost 2 bases to trimming and J lost 7 bases, with 11 bases between them. Germline loops: CDR1 LNHDA, CDR2 SQIVND (reference sequence). The CDR3 extends over 13 amino acids. CDR3: CASSIRSGIEAFF. As DNA, the CDR3 is TGTGCCAGTAGTATACGGAGCGGAATTGAAGCTTTCTTT.

This clone has a handful of counts. The chain combines TRBV4-1 with TRBJ1-6, with 7 positions matching TRBD1. This CDR3 has 15 residues. Germline V gives CDR1 MGHRA, CDR2 YSYEKL. Trimming removed 4 bases from V and 9 bases from J; junction bases left unmatched: 9. The CDR3 sequence is CASSPGQEVFSPLHF. The CDR3 region has the DNA TGCGCCAGCAGCCCAGGACAGGAGGTTTTTTCACCCCTCCACTTT.

The chain carries TRBV5-6 and TRBJ1-2; possibly TRBD1 for D (5 bases). Germline lookup yields CDR1 SGHDT and CDR2 YYEEEE. The CDR3 totals 16 residues. V lost 3 bases and J lost 2, with 17 bases in between. The CDR3, as DNA: TGTGCCAGCAGCTCAATCCCACCAGACAGCAACTATGGCTACACCTTC. It translates to CASSSIPPDSNYGYTF.

The rearrangement joins TRBV2 to TRBJ2-3; no definite D call. Germline lookup yields CDR1 SNHLY and CDR2 FYNNEI. The CDR3 covers 13 residues. The ends were cut back, 4 bases at V and 5 bases at J, with 10 bases in the middle. In DNA, the CDR3 is TGTGCCAGCAGTGGGTGGCAGAAAGATACGCAGTATTTT. Protein sequence: CASSGWQKDTQYF.

The chain carries TRBV5-1 and TRBJ2-5, with 8 positions matching TRBD1. Germline V gene data show CDR1 as SGHRS and CDR2 as YFSETQ. With V trimmed by 3 bases and J by 4 bases, 5 bases remained unmatched. This CDR3 comprises 14 residues. CDR3 residues: CASSSDRVLETQYF. CDR3 DNA: TGCGCCAGCAGCTCGGACAGGGTGTTAGAGACCCAGTACTTC.

The V and J genes are TRBV7-8 and TRBJ1-2; perhaps TRBD1 as D (6 bases). Germline V CDR1 and CDR2: SGHVS, FQNEAQ. The CDR3 has 16 residues. Trimming pared 1 base from V and 3 bases from J, leaving 15 bases between. The CDR3 sequence is CASSLGGRGVDYGYTF. DNA for the CDR3: TGTGCCAGCAGCTTAGGTGGCAGGGGAGTCGACTATGGCTACACCTTC.

The chain employs TRBV5-1 and TRBJ2-1; a possible D gene is TRBD1 (6 bases). Trimming removed 0 bases at V and 6 bases at J, with 7 bases between. This CDR3 spans 13 amino acids. Germline CDR1 and CDR2: SGHRS and YFSETQ. The CDR3 sequence: CASSLARGNEQFF. The CDR3 nucleotides read TGCGCCAGCAGCTTGGCCAGGGGCAATGAGCAGTTCTTC.

The J gene is TRBJ1-2, the V gene TRBV5-8, with a tentative D call TRBD1 (5 bases). The CDR3 sequence is 14 residues long. The germline gives CDR1 SGHTS, CDR2 YDEGEE. V lost 2 bases, J lost 1 base, and 9 bases lay in between. Written as DNA, the CDR3 is TGTGCCAGCAGCTTCACAGGAATTAACTATGGCTACACCTTC. Translated, it gives CASSFTGINYGYTF. Complete variable domain (other parts from reference TRBV5-8 and TRBJ1-2): EAGVTQSPTHLIKTRGQQATLRCSPISGHTSVYWYQQALGLGLQFLLWYDEGEERNRGNFPPRFSGRQFPNYSSELNVNALELEDSALYLCASSFTGINYGYTFGSGTRLTVV.

The gene calls are TRBV6-6 and TRBJ2-7; 11 bases fit TRBD1. CDR1 is MNHNY, CDR2 SVGAGI, per germline (reference sequence). With 6 bases clipped from V and 2 bases from J, the junction kept 9 bases outside the gene matches. CDR3 size: 16 residues. Here the CDR3 reads CASSPSPGQGAYEQYF. The CDR3, as DNA: TGTGCCAGCAGCCCCTCACCGGGACAGGGGGCCTACGAGCAGTACTTC.

The rearrangement uses TRBV4-1 and TRBJ1-5; D may be TRBD1 (6 bases). CDR1 MGHRA and CDR2 YSYEKL come from the germline V gene. CDR3 length: 16 amino acids. V was trimmed by 0 bases and J by 5 bases, leaving 14 bases between them. The CDR3 loop reads CASSQDPGVGDQPQHF. In nucleotides, the CDR3 is TGCGCCAGCAGCCAAGATCCAGGGGTTGGGGATCAGCCCCAGCATTTT.

This clone has just a few counts. This chain connects TRBV10-3 to TRBJ1-1; no firm D call. The CDR3 totals 14 residues. Trimming left V 4 bases short and J 1 base short, with 10 bases between. From germline, CDR1 is ENHRY and CDR2 SYGVKD. DNA of the CDR3: TGTGCCATCAGTGTGGAACAGAAGAACACTGAAGCTTTCTTT. Translating it yields CAISVEQKNTEAFF.

The rearrangement links TRBV2 to TRBJ1-5; 7 positions match TRBD1. Germline V CDR1 and CDR2: SNHLY, FYNNEI. The CDR3 loop spans 14 amino acids. V shed 5 bases, J shed 4 bases, and the junction held 5 bases outside the gene matches. The CDR3 sequence: CASSFPQGNQPQHF. CDR3 bases: TGTGCCAGCAGTTTCCCACAGGGGAATCAGCCCCAGCATTTT.

This clone is categorized as medium-sized. This chain links TRBV19 with TRBJ1-2; the match to TRBD1 covers 7 bases. CDR1 is LNHDA and CDR2 is SQIVND in the germline V gene (reference sequence). V lost 3 bases to trimming and J lost 2 bases; unmatched junction nucleotides: 0. The CDR3 totals 13 residues. The CDR3 reads CASSMTGNYGYTF. CDR3 nucleotides: TGTGCCAGTAGTATGACAGGGAACTATGGCTACACCTTC.

The chain has TRBV28 and TRBJ2-7; maybe TRBD2 (6 bases). The CDR3 spans 16 residues. The V gene lost 6 bases and the J gene lost 6 bases, with 24 bases spanning the gap. The V gene's germline CDR1 is MDHEN and CDR2 SYDVKM. CDR3 loop: CASRGAGGVRGREQYF. The DNA for the CDR3 is TGTGCCAGCAGAGGGGCCGGGGGAGTAAGGGGCCGCGAGCAGTACTTC.